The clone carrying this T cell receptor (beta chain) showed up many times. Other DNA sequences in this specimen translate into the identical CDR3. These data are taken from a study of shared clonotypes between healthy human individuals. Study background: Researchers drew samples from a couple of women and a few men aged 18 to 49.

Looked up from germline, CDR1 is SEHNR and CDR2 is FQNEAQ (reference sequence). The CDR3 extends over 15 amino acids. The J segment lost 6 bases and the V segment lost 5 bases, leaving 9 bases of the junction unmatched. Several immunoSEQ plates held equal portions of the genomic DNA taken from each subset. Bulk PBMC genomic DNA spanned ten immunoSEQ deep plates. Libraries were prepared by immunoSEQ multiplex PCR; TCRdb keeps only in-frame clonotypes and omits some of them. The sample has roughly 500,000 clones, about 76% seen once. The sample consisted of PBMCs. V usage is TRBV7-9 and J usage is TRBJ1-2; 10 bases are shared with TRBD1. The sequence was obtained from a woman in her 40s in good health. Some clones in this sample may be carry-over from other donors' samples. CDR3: CASSPGQGRRHGYTF. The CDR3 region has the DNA TGTGCCAGCAGCCCGGGACAGGGGCGCCGCCATGGCTACACCTTC.